The 31 T cell receptor beta chains listed next were all sequenced from one sample in a study of T cells expressing NK-cell markers. TCRdb reprocessed the 5' RACE reads; each CDR3 protein has one entry and no DNA is given. Its listing shows about 140,000 distinct CDR3 sequences. Sequenced: blood T cells: a sorted CD56 or NKG2C T cell subset, CD4+ or CD8+ T cells, or bulk PBMC T cells (not recorded which). These receptors came from a man aged 18 to 30 in good health.

J is TRBJ2-2 and V is TRBV7-8; there is no DNA to check the TCRdb D call of TRBD1. Germline loops: CDR1 SGHVS, CDR2 FQNEAQ. CDR3 length equals 14 residues. The CDR3 is CASSENRGTGELFF. Full variable domain (remainder filled in from reference TRBV7-8 and TRBJ2-2): GAGVSQSPRYKVAKRGQDVALRCDPISGHVSLFWYQQALGQGPEFLTYFQNEAQLDKSGLPSDRFFAERPEGSVSTLKIQRTQQEDSAVYLCASSENRGTGELFFGEGSRLTVL.

The chain employs TRBV19 and TRBJ2-1. The length of the CDR3 is 14 residues. Germline-derived CDR1 and CDR2 are LNHDA and SQIVND (reference sequence). The CDR3: CASSIDPWYSEQFF.

The chain couples TRBV25-1 to TRBJ1-1. The V gene's germline CDR1 is MGHDK and CDR2 SYGVNS. The CDR3 totals 13 residues. CDR3 region: CASCAGSGTEAFF.

The gene calls are TRBV12-3 or TRBV12-4 and TRBJ1-5; TCRdb lists TRBD1, though no DNA is available to test this call. The CDR3 contains 14 residues. CDR3 region: CASSRQHSNQPQHF.

This chain joins TRBV7-9 and TRBJ2-1; TCRdb returns TRBD2, unconfirmable since there is no DNA. Germline CDR1 is SEHNR and CDR2 is FQNEAQ (reference sequence). This CDR3 is built from 16 residues. CDR3 region: CASSLAQREGLSEQFF.

This chain uses TRBV7-9 with TRBJ2-5; absent DNA, TCRdb's TRBD1 call cannot be checked. This CDR3 comprises 15 residues. Germline CDR1 reads SEHNR; CDR2 reads FQNEAQ (reference sequence). CDR3 amino acids: CASSSGRDRGETQYF.

The chain has TRBV7-9 and TRBJ2-7; the TCRdb D gene call, TRBD2, has no DNA to confirm it. This CDR3 comprises 15 residues. Germline CDR1 is SEHNR and CDR2 is FQNEAQ (reference sequence). CDR3 region: CASSLDGTSAYEQYF.

This sequence joins TRBV12-3 or TRBV12-4 and TRBJ1-1; there is no DNA to check the TCRdb D call of TRBD1. The CDR3 is made up of 13 amino acids. Here the CDR3 reads CASSSTGGTEAFF.

The chain employs TRBV5-1 and TRBJ2-2; TCRdb calls TRBD2, which cannot be checked without DNA. Germline V gene lookup returns CDR1 SGHRS and CDR2 YFSETQ. This CDR3 has 16 residues. CDR3 sequence: CASSLDPSGRTGELFF. Full variable domain (missing parts from reference TRBV5-1 and TRBJ2-2): KAGVTQTPRYLIKTRGQQVTLSCSPISGHRSVSWYQQTPGQGLQFLFEYFSETQRNKGNFPGRFSGRQFSNSRSEMNVSTLELGDSALYLCASSLDPSGRTGELFFGEGSRLTVL.

This rearrangement joins TRBV6-2 or TRBV6-3 to TRBJ2-3; the D gene TCRdb calls, TRBD2, cannot be checked with no DNA. Germline V gene data show CDR1 as MNHEY and CDR2 as SVGEGT. CDR3 size: 15 residues. CDR3 amino acids: CASILRDSRPDTQYF.

This chain uses TRBV19 with TRBJ2-7; lacking DNA, the TRBD1 call made by TCRdb goes unchecked. This CDR3 comprises 13 residues. The germline CDR1 and CDR2 sequences are LNHDA and SQIVND (reference sequence). This CDR3 is CASSSGAVYEQYF.

The CDR3 is CASSYSSGQPYEQYF. The chain combines TRBV6-2 or TRBV6-3 with TRBJ2-7; the D call from TCRdb, TRBD1, cannot be confirmed without DNA. Germline V CDR1 and CDR2: MNHEY, SVGEGT. This CDR3 is built from 15 residues.

This rearrangement joins TRBV19 to TRBJ2-7; the TRBD2 assignment by TCRdb is unverifiable without DNA. The V gene's germline CDR1 is LNHDA and CDR2 SQIVND (reference sequence). The CDR3 loop spans 16 amino acids. The CDR3 region is CASSWGGAGTPYEQYF.

V gene TRBV29-1 combines with J gene TRBJ2-2; there is no DNA to check the TCRdb D call of TRBD1. CDR1 is SQVTM and CDR2 is ANQGSEA in the germline V gene. CDR3 size: 15 residues. The CDR3 loop reads CSGRRDRGNTGELFF.

The chain employs TRBV12-3 or TRBV12-4 and TRBJ2-1. This CDR3 region has 11 residues. The CDR3 here is CASLKVGEQFF.

The chain couples TRBV25-1 to TRBJ1-5; TCRdb designates TRBD1, a call that cannot be tested without DNA. Per the germline V gene, CDR1 is MGHDK and CDR2 is SYGVNS. CDR3 length: 16 residues. The CDR3 is CASSASPGGSNQPQHF.

The chain links TRBV12-3 or TRBV12-4 to TRBJ1-1; with no DNA, the TCRdb D assignment of TRBD1 cannot be verified. The CDR3 length is 15 residues. CDR3 sequence: CASRAQGAGLTEAFF.

V gene TRBV3-1 combines with J gene TRBJ2-1; checking the TCRdb D call of TRBD2 is not possible without DNA. CDR3 length: 17 residues. Germline values: CDR1 LGHDT, CDR2 YNNKEL (reference sequence). The CDR3 region is CASSQGPGLADRIEQFF.

The rearrangement joins TRBV18 to TRBJ2-3. The CDR3 has 16 residues. The germline V gene encodes CDR1 KGHSH and CDR2 LQKENI. This CDR3 reads CASSPTTGPSTDTQYF.

The chain uses TRBV18 and TRBJ2-1; TCRdb outputs TRBD2, but without DNA this stays unchecked. The CDR3 loop spans 17 amino acids. Per the germline V gene, CDR1 is KGHSH and CDR2 is LQKENI. This CDR3 is CASSPPGRTNNYNEQFF.

The chain carries TRBV3-1 and TRBJ2-3; TCRdb's D gene call, TRBD1, goes unchecked for lack of DNA. This CDR3 region has 14 residues. In germline, CDR1 is LGHDT, CDR2 YNNKEL (reference sequence). CDR3 sequence: CASSQGDGTDTQYF.

CDR3 protein: CASSRQGNLNQPQHF. The J gene is TRBJ1-5, the V gene TRBV28; TCRdb's D call, TRBD1, is unchecked because there is no DNA. This CDR3 comprises 15 residues. CDR1 MDHEN and CDR2 SYDVKM come from the germline V gene.

The gene calls are TRBV12-3 or TRBV12-4 and TRBJ2-2; the D call of TRBD1 rests on TCRdb alone, since no DNA is present to check it. The CDR3 length is 17 residues. CDR3 sequence: CASSFWDTGRLSGELFF.

V is TRBV6-5 and J is TRBJ1-3; the TRBD1 assignment by TCRdb is unverifiable without DNA. The CDR3 has 17 amino acids. Germline CDR1 reads MNHEY; CDR2 reads SVGAGI. This CDR3 is CASSYSAWAGSGNTIYF.

This sequence joins TRBV11-2 and TRBJ2-3; no DNA is available, so the TRBD1 call from TCRdb remains unchecked. CDR3 size: 13 residues. Germline CDR1 SGHAT, CDR2 FQNNGV. This CDR3 reads CASTRGARDTQYF.

CDR3 in amino acids: CAWSVSSTNEQFF. V gene TRBV30 combines with J gene TRBJ2-1; TCRdb calls TRBD2, which cannot be checked without DNA. Per germline, CDR1 GTSNPN and CDR2 SVGIG (reference sequence). The CDR3 has 13 residues.

The chain has TRBV28 and TRBJ2-1; without DNA, the TCRdb call of TRBD1 cannot be checked. The CDR3 is 16 residues long. CDR1 and CDR2 from the germline V gene are MDHEN and SYDVKM. This CDR3 reads CASLPAGTRSYNEQFF.

The CDR3 sequence is CASSLAAQYHFF. The chain uses TRBV7-2 and TRBJ2-1. The CDR3 sequence is 12 residues long. Per the germline V gene, CDR1 is SGHTA and CDR2 is FQGNSA.

J is TRBJ2-2 and V is TRBV7-9; as DNA is missing, the TRBD1 call by TCRdb cannot be tested. CDR1 and CDR2 (germline): SEHNR, FQNEAQ (reference sequence). The CDR3 length is 16 residues. CDR3 region: CASSSNRDSWTGELFF. The variable domain in full, completed from reference TRBV7-9 and TRBJ2-2, reads DTGVSQNPRHKITKRGQNVTFRCDPISEHNRLYWYRQTLGQGPEFLTYFQNEAQLEKSRLLSDRFSAERPKGSFSTLEIQRTEQGDSAMYLCASSSNRDSWTGELFFGEGSRLTVL.

The gene calls are TRBV20-1 and TRBJ2-1; the TRBD2 assignment by TCRdb is unverifiable without DNA. This CDR3 contains 13 residues. Germline assignment: CDR1 DFQATT and CDR2 SNEGSKA (reference sequence). The CDR3 region is CSARDPQTSWQFF.

The V and J genes are TRBV12-3 or TRBV12-4 and TRBJ2-1; without DNA, the TCRdb call of TRBD1 cannot be checked. CDR3 size: 15 residues. The CDR3 is CASSPGQGVYNEQFF.